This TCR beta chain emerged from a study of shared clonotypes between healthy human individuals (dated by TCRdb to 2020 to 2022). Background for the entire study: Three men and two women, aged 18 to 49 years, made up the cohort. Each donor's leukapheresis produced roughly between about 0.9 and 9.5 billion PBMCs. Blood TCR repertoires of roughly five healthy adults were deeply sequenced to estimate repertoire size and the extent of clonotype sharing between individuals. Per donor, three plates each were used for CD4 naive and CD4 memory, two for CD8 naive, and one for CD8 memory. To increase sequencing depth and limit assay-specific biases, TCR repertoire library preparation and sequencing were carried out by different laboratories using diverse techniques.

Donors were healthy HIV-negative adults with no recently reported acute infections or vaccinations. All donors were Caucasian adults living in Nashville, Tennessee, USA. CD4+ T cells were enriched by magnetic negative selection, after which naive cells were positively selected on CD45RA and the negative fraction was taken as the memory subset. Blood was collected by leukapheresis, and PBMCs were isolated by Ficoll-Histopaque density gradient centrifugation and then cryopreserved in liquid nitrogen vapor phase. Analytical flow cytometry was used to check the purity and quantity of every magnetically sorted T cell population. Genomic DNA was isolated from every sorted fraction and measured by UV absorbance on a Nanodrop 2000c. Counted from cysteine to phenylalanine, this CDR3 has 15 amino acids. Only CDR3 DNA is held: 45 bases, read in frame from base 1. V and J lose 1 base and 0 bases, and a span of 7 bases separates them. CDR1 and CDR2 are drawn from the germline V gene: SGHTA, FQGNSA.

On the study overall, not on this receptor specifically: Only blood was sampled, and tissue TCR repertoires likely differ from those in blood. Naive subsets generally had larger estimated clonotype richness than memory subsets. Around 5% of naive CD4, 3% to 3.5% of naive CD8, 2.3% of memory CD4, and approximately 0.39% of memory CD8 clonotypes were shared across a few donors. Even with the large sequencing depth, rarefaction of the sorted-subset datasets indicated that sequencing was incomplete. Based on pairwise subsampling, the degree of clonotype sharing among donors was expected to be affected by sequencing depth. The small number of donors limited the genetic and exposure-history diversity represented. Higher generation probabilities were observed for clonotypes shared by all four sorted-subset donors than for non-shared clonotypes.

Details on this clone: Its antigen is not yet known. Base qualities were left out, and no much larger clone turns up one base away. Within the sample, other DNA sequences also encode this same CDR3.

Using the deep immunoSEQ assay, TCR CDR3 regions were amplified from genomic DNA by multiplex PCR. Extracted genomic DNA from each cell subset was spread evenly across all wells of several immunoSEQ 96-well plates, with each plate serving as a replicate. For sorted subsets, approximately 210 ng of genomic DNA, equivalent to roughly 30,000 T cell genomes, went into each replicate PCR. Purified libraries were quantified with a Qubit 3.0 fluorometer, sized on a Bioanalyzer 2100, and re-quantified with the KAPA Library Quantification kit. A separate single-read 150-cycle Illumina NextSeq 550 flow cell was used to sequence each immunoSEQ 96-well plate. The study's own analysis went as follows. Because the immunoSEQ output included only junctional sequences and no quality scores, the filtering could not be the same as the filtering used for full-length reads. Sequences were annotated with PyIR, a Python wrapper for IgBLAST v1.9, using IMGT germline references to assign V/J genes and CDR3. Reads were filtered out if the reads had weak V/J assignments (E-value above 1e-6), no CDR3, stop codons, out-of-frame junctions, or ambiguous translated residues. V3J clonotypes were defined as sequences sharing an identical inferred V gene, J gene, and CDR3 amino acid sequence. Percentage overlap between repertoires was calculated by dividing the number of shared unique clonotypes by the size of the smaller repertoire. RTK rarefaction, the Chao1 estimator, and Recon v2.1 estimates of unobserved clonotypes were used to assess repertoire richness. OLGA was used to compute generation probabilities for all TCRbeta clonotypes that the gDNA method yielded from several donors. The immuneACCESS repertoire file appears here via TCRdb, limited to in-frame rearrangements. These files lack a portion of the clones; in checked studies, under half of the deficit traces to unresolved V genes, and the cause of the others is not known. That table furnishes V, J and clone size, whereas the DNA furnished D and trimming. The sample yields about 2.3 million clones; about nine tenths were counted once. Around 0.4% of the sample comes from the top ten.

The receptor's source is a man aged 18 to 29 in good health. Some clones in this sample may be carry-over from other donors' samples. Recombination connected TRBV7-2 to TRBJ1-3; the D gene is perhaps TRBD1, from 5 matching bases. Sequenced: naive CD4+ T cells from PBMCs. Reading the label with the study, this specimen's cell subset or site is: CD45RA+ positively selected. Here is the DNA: TGTGCCAGCAGCTTAGGCAGGGCCTCTGGAAACACCATATATTTT. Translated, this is CASSLGRASGNTIYF.